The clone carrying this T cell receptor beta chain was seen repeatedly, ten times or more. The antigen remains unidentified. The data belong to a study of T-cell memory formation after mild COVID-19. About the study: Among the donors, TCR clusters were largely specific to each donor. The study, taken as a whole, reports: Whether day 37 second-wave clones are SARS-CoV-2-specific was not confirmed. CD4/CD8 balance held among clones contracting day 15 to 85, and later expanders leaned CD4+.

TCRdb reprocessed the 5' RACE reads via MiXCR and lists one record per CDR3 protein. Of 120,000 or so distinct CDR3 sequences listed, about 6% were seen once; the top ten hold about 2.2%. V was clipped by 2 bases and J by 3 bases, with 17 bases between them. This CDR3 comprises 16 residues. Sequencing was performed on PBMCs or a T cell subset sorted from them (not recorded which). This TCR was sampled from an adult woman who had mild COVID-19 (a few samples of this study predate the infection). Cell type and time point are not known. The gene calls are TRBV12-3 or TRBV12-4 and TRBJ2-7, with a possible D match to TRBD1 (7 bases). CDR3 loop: CASSLKGAGWVYEQYF. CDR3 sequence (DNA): TGTGCCAGCAGTTTAAAGGGGGCGGGATGGGTCTACGAGCAGTACTTC.